This TCR beta chain came from a study of blood T cell repertoires in COVID-19. Across the study: COVID-19 samples collected from the United States, Italy and Spain covered acute and convalescent phases. T cells, B-cell-depleted T cells, or PBMCs provided the cDNA or gDNA that served as material.

This CDR3 contains 14 residues. CDR1 LGHDT and CDR2 YNNKEL come from the germline V gene (reference sequence). V shed 1 base and J shed 4 bases, with 10 bases lying between them. Original processing methods: Amplification with reference gene primers provided the estimates of nucleated cell counts. TCRdb keeps only in-frame clones here, not all; method: immunoSEQ multiplex PCR. Clone size and V and J calls were adopted from that table, with D and trimming inferred from the DNA. The data show approximately 84,000 clones, over 65% seen once. This sequence joins TRBV3-1 (or the pseudogene TRBV3-2) and TRBJ1-2; D gene unclear. The TCR originated in a human donor in a cohort sampled during active COVID-19. What was sequenced was peripheral blood. This CDR3 reads CASSQVADFYGYTF. The CDR3 DNA reads as TGTGCCAGCAGCCAAGTCGCAGATTTCTATGGCTACACCTTC.